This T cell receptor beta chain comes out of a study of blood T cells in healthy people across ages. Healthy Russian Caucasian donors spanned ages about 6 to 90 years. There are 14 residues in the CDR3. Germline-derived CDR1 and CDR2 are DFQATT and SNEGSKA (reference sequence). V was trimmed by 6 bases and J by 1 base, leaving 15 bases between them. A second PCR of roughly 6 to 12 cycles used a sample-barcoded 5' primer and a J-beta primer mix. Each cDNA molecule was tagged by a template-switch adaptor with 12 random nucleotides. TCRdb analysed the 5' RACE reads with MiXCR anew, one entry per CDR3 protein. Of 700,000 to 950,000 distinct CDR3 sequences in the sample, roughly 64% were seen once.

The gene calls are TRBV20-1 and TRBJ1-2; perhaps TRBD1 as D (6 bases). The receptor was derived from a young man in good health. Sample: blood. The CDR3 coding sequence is TGCAGTGCCCTGGCGGACAGACTTAACTATGGCTACACCTTC. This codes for CSALADRLNYGYTF.